This T cell receptor (beta chain) was recorded in a study of T-cell memory formation after mild COVID-19. Germline values: CDR1 SGHRS, CDR2 YFSETQ. This CDR3 region has 16 residues. Trimming took 4 bases from V and 6 from J; bases not matched to a gene: 13. Concerning this clonotype: Its antigen is unidentified.

Study observations and caveats: Contracting clones, day 15 to 85, had balanced CD4/CD8, and later expanders favored CD4+. Still unconfirmed is whether the second-wave clones peaking on day 37 recognized SARS-CoV-2.

A 5'RACE reaction primed in the constant segment made cDNA libraries of TCR alpha and TCR beta, and these carried sample barcodes and UMIs. In TCRdb, the 5' RACE reads were re-called with MiXCR into one record per CDR3 protein. The repertoire includes fewer than 650,000 distinct CDR3 sequences, approximately 21% of them detected once, and 7.5% to 9.5% sits in the top ten. This chain links TRBV5-1 with TRBJ1-2, with TRBD1 matching over 9 bases. The sample taken for sequencing was PBMCs or a T cell subset sorted from them (not recorded which). This TCR was sampled from an adult woman who had mild COVID-19 (a few samples of this study predate the infection). Cell type and time point are not known. CDR3 sequence: CASSTVPGQGGDGYTF. In DNA form, the CDR3 reads TGCGCCAGCAGCACCGTTCCGGGACAGGGAGGGGATGGCTACACCTTC. The full variable domain, rest sourced from reference TRBV5-1 and TRBJ1-2, is KAGVTQTPRYLIKTRGQQVTLSCSPISGHRSVSWYQQTPGQGLQFLFEYFSETQRNKGNFPGRFSGRQFSNSRSEMNVSTLELGDSALYLCASSTVPGQGGDGYTFGSGTRLTVV.